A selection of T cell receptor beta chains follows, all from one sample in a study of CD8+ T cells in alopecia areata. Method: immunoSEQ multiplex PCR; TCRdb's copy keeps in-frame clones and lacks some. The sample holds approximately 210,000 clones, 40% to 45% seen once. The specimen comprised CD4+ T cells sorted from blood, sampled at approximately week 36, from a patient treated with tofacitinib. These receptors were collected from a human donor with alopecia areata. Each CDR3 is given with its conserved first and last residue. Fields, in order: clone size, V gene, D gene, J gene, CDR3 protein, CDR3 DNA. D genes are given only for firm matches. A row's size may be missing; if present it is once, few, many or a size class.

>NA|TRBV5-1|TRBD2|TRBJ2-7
CASSLSSGLAAYEQYF
TGCGCCAGCAGCTTGTCATCAGGACTAGCGGCCTACGAGCAGTACTTC
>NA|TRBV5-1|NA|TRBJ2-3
CASSFTSGRGSTDTQYF
TGCGCCAGCAGCTTTACGTCAGGCAGGGGCTCCACAGATACGCAGTATTTT
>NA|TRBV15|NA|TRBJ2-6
CATSKRQVYSGANVLTF
TGTGCCACCAGCAAAAGACAGGTCTACTCTGGGGCCAACGTCCTGACTTTC
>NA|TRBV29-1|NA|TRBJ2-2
CSVARDKVTGELFF
TGCAGCGTAGCCCGGGACAAAGTCACCGGGGAGCTGTTTTTT
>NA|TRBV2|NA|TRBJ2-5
CASSSSWTQYF
NA
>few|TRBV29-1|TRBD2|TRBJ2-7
CSVMSSGSGGEQYF
TGCAGCGTTATGTCCAGCGGGAGTGGGGGCGAGCAGTACTTC
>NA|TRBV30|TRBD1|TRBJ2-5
CAWARQGAETQYF
TGTGCCTGGGCTCGACAGGGAGCAGAGACCCAGTACTTC
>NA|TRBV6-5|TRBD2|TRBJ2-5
CASSGTSGGGTQYF
TGTGCCAGCAGTGGGACTAGCGGAGGAGGGACCCAGTACTTC
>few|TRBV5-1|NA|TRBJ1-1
CASSLVMETEAFF
TGCGCCAGCAGCTTGGTTATGGAAACTGAAGCTTTCTTT
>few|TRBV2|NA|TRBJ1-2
CASSEAVGYTF
TGTGCCAGCAGTGAAGCGGTTGGCTACACCTTC
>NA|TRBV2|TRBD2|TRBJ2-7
CASRDGLAGRHEQYF
TGTGCCAGCAGGGATGGACTAGCGGGACGACACGAGCAGTACTTC
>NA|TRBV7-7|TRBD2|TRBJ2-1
CASSLQGLAGDEQFF
TGTGCCAGCAGCTTACAAGGACTAGCGGGAGATGAGCAGTTCTTC
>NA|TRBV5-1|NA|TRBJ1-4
CASSLRGRDEKLFF
TGCGCCAGCAGCTTAAGAGGGAGAGATGAAAAACTGTTTTTT